Each of the 16 T cell receptor beta chains below was sequenced from the same sample in a study of cytomegalovirus exposure and HLA in healthy donors. The primer mix had 60 Vbeta and 13 Jbeta primers. Sequencing used immunoSEQ multiplex PCR; TCRdb keeps in-frame clones, though not all of them. In the table there are some 150,000 clones, 80% to 90% of which are singletons. The specimen sequenced was PBMCs. The origin of the receptors is a woman aged 25 to 39 in good health and CMV-seropositive.

V is TRBV9 and J is TRBJ2-3, with a possible D match to TRBD1 (6 bases). Germline V gives CDR1 SGDLS, CDR2 YYNGEE. The V and J ends lost 0 bases and 5 bases respectively, with 13 bases between them. The length of the CDR3 is 15 residues. In nucleotides, the CDR3 is TGTGCCAGCAGCGTAGTACGAGGGGGTCTAGATACGCAGTATTTT. Translation gives CASSVVRGGLDTQYF.

The rearrangement links TRBV5-1 to TRBJ2-3; the match to TRBD1 covers 7 bases. Germline trimming cut 4 bases from V and 3 bases from J; bases unmatched to any gene: 8. Germline V CDR1 and CDR2: SGHRS, YFSETQ. The CDR3 runs 15 residues. CDR3 DNA sequence: TGCGCCAGCAGCCCTGGGATGACAGGGACAGATACGCAGTATTTT. This sequence encodes CASSPGMTGTDTQYF.

This clone was recorded once. The chain is built from TRBV5-8 and TRBJ2-3, with a weak D call TRBD1 (6 bases). The germline CDR1 and CDR2 sequences are SGHTS and YDEGEE. The CDR3 has 16 amino acids. V was cut by 4 bases and J by 5 bases, with 20 bases left in between. Here the CDR3 DNA reads TGTGCCAGCAGCGAAGGGGGACCAGTAGTTCGAGATACGCAGTATTTT. Residues: CASSEGGPVVRDTQYF.

The genes are TRBV5-4 and TRBJ1-2; D gene ambiguous. Germline V gives CDR1 SGHNT, CDR2 YYREEE (reference sequence). V was clipped by 2 bases and J by 0 bases, with 11 bases between them. The CDR3 totals 15 residues. The CDR3 DNA reads TGTGCCAGCAGCTTTCTTTTGGCTTCTAACTATGGCTACACCTTC. Residues: CASSFLLASNYGYTF.

This chain links TRBV5-1 with TRBJ1-4; 8 bases fit TRBD1. This CDR3 has 15 amino acids. Germline CDR1 SGHRS, CDR2 YFSETQ. The junction had 3 bases not matched to a gene; V was cut back by 0 bases and J by 5 bases. The CDR3 loop reads CASSLGTGGNEKLFF. The CDR3 DNA follows: TGCGCCAGCAGCTTGGGTACAGGGGGGAATGAAAAACTGTTTTTT.

The chain uses TRBV7-2 and TRBJ2-3, with D possibly TRBD2 on 5 matching bases. In germline, CDR1 is SGHTA, CDR2 FQGNSA. Between the trimmed V and J ends, which lost 2 bases and 3 bases, there was a span of 9 bases. The CDR3 loop spans 14 amino acids. CDR3 protein: CASSLLRGTDTQYF. DNA of the CDR3: TGTGCCAGCAGCTTACTACGAGGGACAGATACGCAGTATTTT. Full variable domain (missing parts from reference TRBV7-2 and TRBJ2-3): GAGVSQSPSNKVTEKGKDVELRCDPISGHTALYWYRQSLGQGLEFLIYFQGNSAPDKSGLPSDRFSAERTGGSVSTLTIQRTQQEDSAVYLCASSLLRGTDTQYFGPGTRLTVL.

The rearrangement links TRBV29-1 to TRBJ2-7; 9 positions agree with TRBD1. The CDR3 covers 13 residues. CDR1 and CDR2 (germline): SQVTM, ANQGSEA. V lost 8 bases and J lost 4; bases outside the gene matches: 9. CDR3 bases: TGCAGCATCGACACAGGGGGCGGGTACGAGCAGTACTTC. Its protein product is CSIDTGGGYEQYF.

The chain is built from TRBV6-6 and TRBJ1-2; D not certain. The germline V gene has CDR1 MNHNY and CDR2 SVGAGI (reference sequence). The CDR3 contains 15 residues. The ends were cut back, 2 bases at V and 5 bases at J, with 15 bases in the middle. The CDR3 here is CASSYTLNSGYGYTF. The CDR3 DNA is TGTGCCAGCAGTTACACCTTGAACAGTGGATATGGCTACACCTTC.

The genes are TRBV10-3 and TRBJ1-5; D possibly corresponds to TRBD1 (6 bases). CDR3 length: 16 amino acids. The germline CDR1 and CDR2 sequences are ENHRY and SYGVKD. V lost 0 bases, J lost 6 bases, and 15 bases lay in between. CDR3 coding DNA: TGTGCCATCAGTGAGTCGGGAACAGGGAGAAGTCAGCCCCAGCATTTT. Protein sequence: CAISESGTGRSQPQHF.

This clone came up a few times. The DNA for the CDR3 is TGTGCCAGCAGCGTAGATGTCCTATTCGGCGGGGAGCTGTTTTTT. Its protein is CASSVDVLFGGELFF. The chain couples TRBV9 to TRBJ2-2; D is uncertain. CDR3 size: 15 residues. V dropped 0 bases and J dropped 7 bases, with 13 bases sitting between them. Germline CDR1 reads SGDLS; CDR2 reads YYNGEE.

V usage is TRBV4-3 and J usage is TRBJ2-7; tentatively, D is TRBD1 (5 bases). The CDR3 length is 16 residues. Per the germline V gene, CDR1 is LGHNA and CDR2 is YSLEER. Between the trimmed V and J ends, which lost 0 bases and 0 bases, there was a span of 12 bases. The CDR3 loop reads CASSQETGTFSYEQYF. The CDR3 DNA is TGCGCCAGCAGCCAAGAAACAGGAACCTTCTCCTACGAGCAGTACTTC.

DNA of the CDR3: TGTGCCAGCAGCGTTGATCTTACAAACTACGAGCAGTACTTC. Translated: CASSVDLTNYEQYF. The chain links TRBV9 to TRBJ2-7; no reliable D call. V lost 2 bases and J 3 bases, leaving 12 bases between the germline ends. Germline CDR1 SGDLS, CDR2 YYNGEE. CDR3 length: 14 residues. The variable domain in full, completed from reference TRBV9 and TRBJ2-7, reads DSGVTQTPKHLITATGQRVTLRCSPRSGDLSVYWYQQSLDQGLQFLIQYYNGEERAKGNILERFSAQQFPDLHSELNLSSLELGDSALYFCASSVDLTNYEQYFGPGTRLTVT.

The chain carries TRBV4-1 and TRBJ1-3, with D uncertain. The V and J ends lost 0 bases and 3 bases respectively, with 6 bases between them. This CDR3 contains 14 residues. Germline V lookup: CDR1 MGHRA, CDR2 YSYEKL. The CDR3 reads CASSQDRVGNTIYF. DNA for the CDR3: TGCGCCAGCAGCCAAGATCGCGTTGGAAACACCATATATTTT.

The V gene is TRBV14, the J gene TRBJ2-3, with a weak D call TRBD2 (5 bases). With 4 bases removed from V and 4 bases from J, the gap between germline ends came to 12 bases. CDR1 is SGHDN and CDR2 is FVKESK in the germline V gene. CDR3 size: 14 residues. Written as DNA, the CDR3 is TGTGCCAGCAGCCCGGGGATTGGGCCAGATACGCAGTATTTT. This gives the protein CASSPGIGPDTQYF.

The rearrangement links TRBV30 to TRBJ1-2; D not resolved. The CDR3 totals 12 residues. CDR1 is GTSNPN, CDR2 SVGIG, per germline (reference sequence). Trimming took 2 bases from V and 7 from J, leaving 11 bases between them. The CDR3 nucleotides are TGTGCCTGGAGTCCGGGTGGAGGTGGCTACACCTTC. Amino acid sequence: CAWSPGGGGYTF.

The genes are TRBV7-9 and TRBJ1-4; D gene ambiguous. CDR1 is SEHNR and CDR2 is FQNEAQ in the germline V gene (reference sequence). V lost 4 bases, J lost 7 bases, and 13 bases lay in between. The CDR3 contains 14 residues. The CDR3 nucleotides read TGTGCCAGCAGCTCCCGGGAGGGAGGTGAAAAACTGTTTTTT. Protein: CASSSREGGEKLFF.